The sequence of this TCR beta chain was determined in a study of Graves' ophthalmopathy and Graves' hyperthyroidism. Whole-study results and caveats: Ophthalmopathy progression was predicted by the model at roughly 66% sensitivity and less than 75% specificity.

RNA transcripts were the template, and TCR beta CDR3 regions were amplified from them. In the first round, RT-PCR was carried out with HTBI primers, and a multiplex PCR formed the second round. TCRdb analysed the multiplex PCR reads with MiXCR anew, one entry per CDR3 protein. The repertoire holds hundreds of thousands of distinct CDR3 sequences, with about 20% as singletons. The CDR3 has 16 amino acids. V was pared by 5 bases and J by 7 bases, with 24 bases between. Germline V CDR1 and CDR2: MDHEN, SYDVKM. The term stable hyperthyroidism indicated an absence of ophthalmopathy within 18 months of follow-up. Serum thyroxine and TRAb, along with clinical symptoms, thyroid ultrasound and orbital computed tomography, were what diagnosis relied on. PBMCs stemmed from roughly 9.7 ml of fresh peripheral blood. Comments on this clonotype: Antigen: not known.

The source of this sequence is a woman aged 18-29 years with stable Graves' hyperthyroidism. Some clones in this sample may be carry-over from other donors' samples. Sequenced input: peripheral blood. The rearrangement joins TRBV28 to TRBJ2-7; possible D gene TRBD1, 6 bases. In DNA form, the CDR3 reads TGTGCCAGCAGTCCAGCTTACAGGGTTCTTATAGAGGAGCAGTACTTC. This gives the protein CASSPAYRVLIEEQYF. The full variable domain, in which reference TRBV28 and TRBJ2-7 provide the parts outside the CDR3, is DVKVTQSSRYLVKRTGEKVFLECVQDMDHENMFWYRQDPGLGLRLIYFSYDVKMKEKGDIPEGYSVSREKKERFSLILESASTNQTSMYLCASSPAYRVLIEEQYFGPGTRLTVT.